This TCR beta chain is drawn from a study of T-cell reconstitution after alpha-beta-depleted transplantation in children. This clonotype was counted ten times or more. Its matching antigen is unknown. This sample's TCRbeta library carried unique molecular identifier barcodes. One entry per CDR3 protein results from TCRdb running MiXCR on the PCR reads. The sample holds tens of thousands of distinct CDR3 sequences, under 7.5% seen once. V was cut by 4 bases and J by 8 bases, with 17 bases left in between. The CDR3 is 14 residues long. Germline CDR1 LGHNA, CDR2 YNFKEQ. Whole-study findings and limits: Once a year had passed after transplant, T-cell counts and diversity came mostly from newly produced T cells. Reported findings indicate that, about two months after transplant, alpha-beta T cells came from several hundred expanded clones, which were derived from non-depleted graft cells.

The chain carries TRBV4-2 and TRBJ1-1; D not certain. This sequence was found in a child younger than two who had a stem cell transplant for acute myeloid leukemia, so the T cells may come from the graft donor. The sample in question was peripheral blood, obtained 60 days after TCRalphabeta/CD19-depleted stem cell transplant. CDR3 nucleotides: TGTGCCAGCAGCCTAGGCGGAAATCGCGCCGAAGCTTTCTTT. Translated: CASSLGGNRAEAFF.